The 2 T cell receptor beta chains listed next were all sequenced from one sample in a study of T cell responses to AZD1222 COVID-19 vaccine. Generated by immunoSEQ multiplex PCR, the TCRdb table keeps only in-frame clones and is missing some. The table lists roughly 190,000 clones, approximately 93% of them singletons. The source material was peripheral blood, sampled on day 0 of AZD1222 vaccination. These receptors were obtained from an adult in good health.

V gene TRBV9 combines with J gene TRBJ1-6; 12 bases match TRBD1. This CDR3 spans 19 amino acids. After removal of 3 bases from V and 5 bases from J, the junction contained 12 bases not matched to a gene. The germline V gene encodes CDR1 SGDLS and CDR2 YYNGEE. The CDR3 reads CASSAGGQGAPRNNSPLHF. CDR3 DNA sequence: TGTGCCAGCAGCGCGGGGGGACAGGGGGCGCCGAGGAATAATTCACCCCTCCACTTT. The complete variable domain, with remaining parts taken from reference TRBV9 and TRBJ1-6, reads DSGVTQTPKHLITATGQRVTLRCSPRSGDLSVYWYQQSLDQGLQFLIQYYNGEERAKGNILERFSAQQFPDLHSELNLSSLELGDSALYFCASSAGGQGAPRNNSPLHFGNGTRLTVT.

The chain joins TRBV7-2 to TRBJ2-1; possible D gene TRBD2, 5 bases. The CDR3 spans 14 residues. The germline V gene encodes CDR1 SGHTA and CDR2 FQGNSA. Trimming stripped 5 bases from V and 3 bases from J, with 11 bases between. The CDR3, as DNA: TGTGCCAGCAGCGAGGGCTCCGTCTACAATGAGCAGTTCTTC. Protein sequence: CASSEGSVYNEQFF. The entire variable domain, with the rest obtained from reference TRBV7-2 and TRBJ2-1, is as follows: GAGVSQSPSNKVTEKGKDVELRCDPISGHTALYWYRQSLGQGLEFLIYFQGNSAPDKSGLPSDRFSAERTGGSVSTLTIQRTQQEDSAVYLCASSEGSVYNEQFFGPGTRLTVL.